These T cell receptor beta chains were read from a single sample in a study of cytomegalovirus exposure and HLA in healthy donors. Using immunoSEQ multiplex PCR, the repertoire was profiled, and TCRdb retains in-frame clones only, with some absent. The data show just over 80,000 clones, with approximately 96% seen just once and 1.3% held by the top ten. Sequencing was carried out using PBMCs. Receptors originate from a woman between 18 and 29 years old in good health and CMV-seronegative. The CDR3 runs from the conserved cysteine through the conserved F or W. Each record gives: J gene, V gene, D gene, CDR3 DNA, CDR3 protein. D genes are given only for firm matches.

TRBJ2-1 TRBV19 - TGTGCCAGTAGTATTTCGGGTTTAGGACATGGTTCGTGGTTCTTC CASSISGLGHGSWFF
TRBJ2-1 TRBV18 TRBD1 TGTGCCAGCTCACCAAGAGGAACAAGGGACAGCGAACGGAGAGGCAATGAGCAGTTCTTC CASSPRGTRDSERRGNEQFF
TRBJ2-5 TRBV9 - TGTGCCAGCAGCATAGAGCAGGGAGAGACCCAGTACTTC CASSIEQGETQYF
TRBJ1-2 TRBV9 TRBD1 TGTGCCAGCAGGGGTGTAGGAACAGGGGGCAGCTATGGCTACACCTTC CASRGVGTGGSYGYTF
TRBJ2-7 TRBV25-1 TRBD1 TGTGCCAGCAGTGAATGGTCCGGGACAGGGAGCTACGAGCAGTACTTC CASSEWSGTGSYEQYF
TRBJ2-7 TRBV5-6 - TGTGCCAGCAGCTTGGACAGGTTTTCCTACGAGCAGTACTTC CASSLDRFSYEQYF
TRBJ1-4 TRBV7-8 - TGTGCCAGCAGCTTAATCGGGGTCTACTCTAATGAAAAACTGTTTTTT CASSLIGVYSNEKLFF
TRBJ2-7 TRBV21-1 - TGTGCCAGCAGCAAAAGGGACACGAGCTCCTACGAGCAGTACTTC CASSKRDTSSYEQYF
TRBJ1-5 TRBV6-6 - TGTGCCAGCAGTCCCCTGACTGATAATCAGCCCCAGCATTTT CASSPLTDNQPQHF
TRBJ2-6 TRBV6-5 - TGTGCCAGCAGTTACTCCGGGGTGTCCGGGGCCAACGTCCTGACTTTC CASSYSGVSGANVLTF
TRBJ1-2 TRBV6-6 - TGTGCCAGCAGTCTCTCTGATCCGGGCTATGGCTACACCTTC CASSLSDPGYGYTF
TRBJ2-3 TRBV13 TRBD2 TGTGCCAGCAGCTTAGGACTAGCGGAATTTACAGATACGCAGTATTTT CASSLGLAEFTDTQYF
TRBJ2-1 TRBV6-4 - TGTGCCAGCAGTGACTCGATCCGATTTCGGAATGAGCAGTTCTTC CASSDSIRFRNEQFF
TRBJ2-7 TRBV6-5 TRBD2 TGTGCCAGCAGTTACGGCGCTAGCGGGACCAACGAGCAGTACTTC CASSYGASGTNEQYF
TRBJ2-7 TRBV10-3 - TGTGCCATCAGTGAGACTAAATACGAGCAGTACTTC CAISETKYEQYF
TRBJ2-5 TRBV5-6 TRBD2 TGTGCCAGCAGCTTGGAGCGGGACTCCCAAGAGACCCAGTACTTC CASSLERDSQETQYF
TRBJ2-1 TRBV5-1 TRBD1 TGCGCCAGCAGCTTTGTTCGGGACAGGGAGGTCAATGAGCAGTTCTTC CASSFVRDREVNEQFF
TRBJ2-1 TRBV29-1 TRBD2 TGCAGCGCCACCCCCGGGGTAGCGGGAAGCTCCTACAATGAGCAGTTCTTC CSATPGVAGSSYNEQFF